The rows below give T cell receptor beta chains drawn from one sample of a study of yellow fever vaccine responses in identical twins. TCRdb processed the RT-PCR reads anew with MiXCR; each CDR3 protein has one entry. The sample contains about 9,100 distinct CDR3 sequences, 75% to 90% of which appear only once. The sequencing here drew on T cells from blood (PBMCs), unsorted or a sorted subset (not recorded which), taken before or after yellow fever vaccination (not recorded which). These receptors came from a woman younger than 30 who received the yellow fever vaccine. Each CDR3 is given with its conserved first and last residue. A D gene is named only where the DNA matches it firmly. Where a row states a size, it is once, few, many or the class of an expanded clone; other rows omit it.

V gene	clone size	J gene	D gene	CDR3 protein	CDR3 DNA
TRBV29-1	few	TRBJ2-5	NA	CSVGEETQYF	TGCAGCGTTGGAGAAGAGACCCAGTACTTC
TRBV14	NA	TRBJ2-4	TRBD2	CASSQGLAGGFGIQYF	TGTGCCAGCAGCCAAGGGCTAGCGGGGGGGTTTGGCATTCAGTACTTC
TRBV20-1	NA	TRBJ2-3	NA	CSAREVADTQYF	TGCAGTGCTAGAGAGGTAGCAGATACGCAGTATTTT
TRBV3-1	NA	TRBJ2-1	NA	CASSALWLDSYNEQFF	TGTGCCAGCAGCGCCCTATGGCTCGACTCCTACAATGAGCAGTTCTTC
TRBV2	NA	TRBJ2-1	TRBD2	CASSEGLAGRRVF	TGTGCCAGCAGTGAAGGGCTAGCGGGGAGGAGGGTCTTC
TRBV6-1	NA	TRBJ1-2	TRBD1	CASRSAGQTIYGYTF	TGTGCCAGCAGAAGTGCGGGACAGACGATCTATGGCTACACCTTC
TRBV4-1	NA	TRBJ1-5	NA	CASSQGGEPQHF	TGCGCCAGCAGCCAAGGAGGTGAGCCCCAGCATTTT
TRBV11-1	few	TRBJ2-3	NA	CASSLRGGTDTQYF	TGTGCCAGCAGCTTACGGGGAGGCACAGATACGCAGTATTTT
TRBV4-2	NA	TRBJ1-1	NA	CASSQTGKDTEAFF	TGTGCCAGCAGCCAAACAGGGAAGGACACTGAAGCTTTCTTT
TRBV4-1	NA	TRBJ2-1	TRBD1	CASRDTGGFYNEQFF	TGCGCCAGCAGAGATACAGGGGGTTTCTACAATGAGCAGTTCTTC
TRBV28	NA	TRBJ2-7	NA	CAIASSGYEQYF	TGTGCCATCGCCTCATCAGGGTACGAGCAGTACTTC
TRBV6-1	NA	TRBJ2-3	TRBD2	CASRAYPGGGGRDTQYF	TGTGCCAGCAGAGCTTACCCTGGCGGGGGGGGCAGAGATACGCAGTATTTT
TRBV21-1	NA	TRBJ2-1	NA	CASSPKTRTTYNEQFF	TGTGCCAGCAGCCCAAAGACTCGGACCACCTACAATGAGCAGTTCTTC
TRBV11-2	once	TRBJ2-3	NA	CASRELEGTQYF	TGTGCCAGCAGGGAGCTAGAGGGTACGCAGTATTTT
TRBV13	NA	TRBJ2-1	NA	CASRGTEQFF	TGTGCCAGCAGGGGGACAGAGCAGTTCTTC
TRBV2	NA	TRBJ2-7	TRBD2	CATGGESYEQYF	TGTGCCACGGGGGGGGAGTCCTACGAGCAGTACTTC
TRBV20-1	NA	TRBJ2-1	TRBD2	CSARDLTSDYNEQFF	TGCAGTGCTAGAGATTTGACTAGCGATTACAATGAGCAGTTCTTC
TRBV27	NA	TRBJ2-7	NA	CASSSRTSIGEQYF	TGTGCCAGCAGTTCCCGGACTTCGATTGGCGAGCAGTACTTC
TRBV13	NA	TRBJ2-7	TRBD2	CASSAHSGRADEQYF	TGTGCCAGCAGCGCCCATAGCGGGAGGGCCGACGAGCAGTACTTC
TRBV11-1	NA	TRBJ2-1	NA	CASSSSGQSYNEQFF	TGTGCCAGCAGCAGTAGCGGCCAATCCTACAATGAGCAGTTCTTC
TRBV4-1	few	TRBJ2-1	TRBD2	CASSPTGLGVNEQFF	TGCGCCAGCAGCCCCACGGGACTAGGGGTCAATGAGCAGTTCTTC
TRBV4-1	NA	TRBJ1-3	NA	CASSQVIGAGNTIYF	TGCGCCAGCAGCCAAGTGATAGGGGCTGGAAACACCATATATTTT
TRBV7-3	NA	TRBJ2-1	NA	CASSLGGRSNNEQFF	TGTGCCAGCAGCTTAGGGGGGAGGTCGAACAATGAGCAGTTCTTC
TRBV7-2	NA	TRBJ1-6	NA	CASSLAQGPGSLTPLHF	TGTGCCAGCAGCTTAGCTCAGGGCCCGGGATCATTGACACCCCTCCACTTT
TRBV12-3/TRBV12-4	NA	TRBJ2-1	NA	CASSGLQGRNEQFF	TGTGCCAGCTCGGGTCTACAGGGTCGTAATGAGCAGTTCTTC
TRBV11-3	NA	TRBJ2-7	TRBD2	CASSLVSGTLPYEQYF	TGTGCCAGCAGCTTAGTTAGCGGGACCCTTCCCTACGAGCAGTACTTC
TRBV15	NA	TRBJ2-1	TRBD2	CATSRDGAGVGFRYNEQFF	TGTGCCACCAGCAGAGATGGAGCGGGAGTTGGATTTCGGTACAATGAGCAGTTCTTC
TRBV18	NA	TRBJ1-1	NA	CASSPGGDTEAFF	TGTGCCAGCTCACCAGGAGGGGACACTGAAGCTTTCTTT
TRBV29-1	NA	TRBJ2-2	NA	CSVVFTGELFF	TGCAGCGTTGTATTCACCGGGGAGCTGTTTTTT
TRBV6-5	NA	TRBJ1-1	NA	CASSYSKGDRYTEAFF	TGTGCCAGCAGTTACTCGAAGGGAGACCGATACACTGAAGCTTTCTTT
TRBV29-1	NA	TRBJ1-1	NA	CSVDAPRSSPDTEAFF	TGCAGCGTTGATGCCCCGAGATCATCCCCCGACACTGAAGCTTTCTTT
TRBV29-1	NA	TRBJ2-4	NA	CSVVLESNIQYF	TGCAGCGTTGTTTTAGAGTCTAACATTCAGTACTTC
TRBV4-1	few	TRBJ1-4	NA	CASSRPLGKLFF	TGCGCCAGCAGCCGACCGCTAGGGAAACTGTTTTTT
TRBV2	few	TRBJ2-3	TRBD1	CARSAIDRGDTQYF	TGTGCCAGAAGTGCCATTGACAGGGGAGATACGCAGTATTTT
TRBV5-1	NA	TRBJ2-5	TRBD1	CASSSGQPQETQYF	TGCGCCAGCAGCTCGGGACAGCCCCAAGAGACCCAGTACTTC
TRBV5-4	once	TRBJ2-2	NA	CASSLASQANTGELFF	TGTGCCAGCAGCTTGGCTAGTCAAGCGAACACCGGGGAGCTGTTTTTT
TRBV7-6	few	TRBJ1-2	NA	CASSLGEVPNYGYTF	TGTGCCAGCAGCCTCGGGGAAGTTCCTAACTATGGCTACACCTTC
TRBV29-1	NA	TRBJ1-1	NA	CSVQNTEAFF	TGCAGCGTTCAAAACACTGAAGCTTTCTTT
TRBV2	NA	TRBJ2-3	NA	CANKNGHGTDTQYF	TGTGCCAACAAAAACGGGCACGGGACAGATACGCAGTATTTT
TRBV20-1	NA	TRBJ2-3	NA	CSAPGNRGLDTQYF	TGCAGTGCCCCAGGGAACCGGGGGCTGGATACGCAGTATTTT
TRBV29-1	NA	TRBJ2-7	TRBD2	CSVDAGTSVGPPYEQYF	TGCAGCGTTGACGCGGGGACTAGCGTGGGACCACCATACGAGCAGTACTTC
TRBV7-6	NA	TRBJ2-1	NA	CASSLGGIVKQFF	TGTGCCAGCAGCTTAGGGGGGATTGTTAAGCAGTTCTTC
TRBV10-2	NA	TRBJ2-7	TRBD2	CASSSSGSSYEQYF	TGCGCCAGCTCCTCTAGCGGTAGCTCCTACGAGCAGTACTTC
TRBV28	NA	TRBJ1-2	NA	CASTGPFSLENYGYTF	TGTGCCAGCACCGGACCGTTTTCACTCGAGAACTATGGCTACACCTTC
TRBV5-1	NA	TRBJ2-6	TRBD1	CASSWDSSGANVLTF	TGCGCCAGCAGCTGGGACAGCTCTGGGGCCAACGTCCTGACTTTC
TRBV7-3	few	TRBJ2-2	TRBD2	CASRTSGRIISTGELFF	TGTGCCAGCAGGACTAGCGGGAGAATAATAAGCACCGGGGAGCTGTTTTTT
TRBV4-1	NA	TRBJ2-1	NA	CASSPYSSSYNEQFF	TGCGCCAGCAGCCCCTATAGCTCCTCCTACAATGAGCAGTTCTTC
TRBV14	NA	TRBJ2-7	NA	CASSQDLAVHEQYF	TGTGCCAGCAGCCAAGATTTGGCAGTCCACGAGCAGTACTTC
TRBV29-1	NA	TRBJ2-1	TRBD2	CSVAPSGGVGNEQFF	TGCAGCGTTGCCCCTAGCGGGGGGGTGGGCAATGAGCAGTTCTTC
TRBV11-2	few	TRBJ2-5	NA	CASSPKMGGTQYF	TGTGCCAGCAGCCCCAAGATGGGCGGGACCCAGTACTTC
TRBV12-5	once	TRBJ2-7	NA	CASAISYEQYF	TGTGCTAGTGCCATTAGCTACGAGCAGTACTTC
TRBV11-1	NA	TRBJ1-1	NA	CASSRDIEAFF	TGTGCCAGCAGCCGGGACATAGAAGCTTTCTTT
TRBV6-1	once	TRBJ1-1	NA	CASSKNRVGAEAFF	TGTGCCAGCAGTAAAAACAGGGTGGGGGCTGAAGCTTTCTTT
TRBV18	NA	TRBJ2-6	NA	CASSPGPDHGANVLTF	TGTGCCAGCTCACCAGGGCCAGATCATGGGGCCAACGTCCTGACTTTC
TRBV28	NA	TRBJ2-2	NA	CASRVSNTGELFF	TGTGCCAGCAGGGTTTCGAACACCGGGGAGCTGTTTTTT